The T cell receptor (beta chain) described here comes from a study of identifying expanded T cells in peripheral blood. Study results and caveats: About 1.2 clones differed between technical replicates, versus roughly 17 and 20 over time. Clone count variance between roughly 2-week samples rose with total template count.

No infections or other immune events were documented during collection. The repertoire was sequenced with immunoSEQ multiplex PCR; TCRdb's copy has only in-frame clones and lacks some. The sample lists about 80,000 clones; around 90% were seen once. As regards this clone: Its specificity is not known.

This CDR3 region has 14 residues. Between the trimmed V and J ends, which lost 2 bases and 4 bases, there was a span of 8 bases. Germline assignment: CDR1 SGHTA and CDR2 FQGNSA. The sample was blood. The V and J genes are TRBV7-2 and TRBJ2-2; D gene unclear. The clonotype was recovered from a person between 18 and 70 years old in good health. This chain's CDR3 is CASSLWTVTGELFF. The DNA of the CDR3 is TGTGCCAGCAGCTTATGGACGGTCACCGGGGAGCTGTTTTTT.